This T cell receptor beta chain was sequenced during a study of post-analysis software for immune sequencing data. Findings and caveats of the study: Relative to controls, patients had about five TRBV segments at higher frequency, with TRBV5-6, TRBV5-1 and TRBV20-1 among these.

Sequencing libraries made from TCR beta cDNA carried unique molecular identifiers. TCRdb fed the PCR reads into MiXCR, producing one record per CDR3 protein. The data hold about 820,000 distinct CDR3 sequences, with about 53% observed a single time. In regard to this clonotype: Its matching antigen is unknown.

With 1 base removed from V and 0 bases from J, the gap between germline ends came to 12 bases. The CDR3 contains 15 residues. Germline CDR1 SQVTM, CDR2 ANQGSEA. The sequence derives from a girl aged 5 to 17 with multiple sclerosis. The gene calls are TRBV29-1 and TRBJ1-2; the D is unclear. Source material: blood. The CDR3 sequence is CSVEVSGAANYGYTF. For the CDR3, the DNA is TGCAGCGTTGAAGTGTCGGGAGCAGCTAACTATGGCTACACCTTC.